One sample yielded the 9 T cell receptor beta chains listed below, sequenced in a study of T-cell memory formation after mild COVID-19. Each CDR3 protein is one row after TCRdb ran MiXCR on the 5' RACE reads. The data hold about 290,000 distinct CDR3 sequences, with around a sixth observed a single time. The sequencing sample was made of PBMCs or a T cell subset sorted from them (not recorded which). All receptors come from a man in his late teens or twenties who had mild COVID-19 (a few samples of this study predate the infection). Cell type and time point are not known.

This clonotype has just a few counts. The CDR3 bases are TGCAGTGCTAGGGACGTTATCTCCTACGAGCAGTACTTC. It codes for CSARDVISYEQYF. The gene calls are TRBV20-1 and TRBJ2-7; D is unclear. Between the trimmed V and J ends, which lost 3 bases and 0 bases, there was a span of 9 bases. The CDR3 runs 13 residues. In germline, CDR1 is DFQATT, CDR2 SNEGSKA (reference sequence).

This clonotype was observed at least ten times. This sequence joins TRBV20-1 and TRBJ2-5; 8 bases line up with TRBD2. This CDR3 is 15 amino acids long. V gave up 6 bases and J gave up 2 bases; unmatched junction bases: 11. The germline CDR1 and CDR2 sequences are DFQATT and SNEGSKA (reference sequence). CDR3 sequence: CSAPSRGGFQETQYF. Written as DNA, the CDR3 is TGCAGTGCCCCTTCCCGGGGGGGATTTCAAGAGACCCAGTACTTC.

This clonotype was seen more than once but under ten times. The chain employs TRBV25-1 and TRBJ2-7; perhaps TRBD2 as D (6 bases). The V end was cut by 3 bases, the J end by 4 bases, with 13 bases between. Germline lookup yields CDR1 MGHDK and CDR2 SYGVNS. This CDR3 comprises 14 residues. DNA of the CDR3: TGTGCCAGCAGTGAGGAGGGGTTGGGATACGAGCAGTACTTC. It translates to CASSEEGLGYEQYF.

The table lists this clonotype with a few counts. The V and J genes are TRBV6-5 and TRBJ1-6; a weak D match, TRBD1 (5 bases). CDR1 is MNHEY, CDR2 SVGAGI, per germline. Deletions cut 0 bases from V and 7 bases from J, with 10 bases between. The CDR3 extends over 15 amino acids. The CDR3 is CASSYSMGLNSPLHF. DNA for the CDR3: TGTGCCAGCAGTTACTCGATGGGGCTCAATTCACCCCTCCACTTT.

The CDR3 DNA is TGTGCCAGCAGCCAAGACCCCGGGAATAATGAAAAACTGTTTTTT. Protein: CASSQDPGNNEKLFF. The chain couples TRBV4-2 to TRBJ1-4; the D is unclear. Trimming took off 0 bases at V and 4 bases at J, with 9 bases between the two ends. In germline, CDR1 is LGHNA, CDR2 YNFKEQ. The CDR3 is 15 amino acids.

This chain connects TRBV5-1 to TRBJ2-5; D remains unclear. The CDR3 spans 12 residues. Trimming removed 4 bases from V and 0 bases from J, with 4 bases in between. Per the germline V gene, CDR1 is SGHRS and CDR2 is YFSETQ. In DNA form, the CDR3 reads TGCGCCAGCAGCCGGCACCAAGAGACCCAGTACTTC. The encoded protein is CASSRHQETQYF.

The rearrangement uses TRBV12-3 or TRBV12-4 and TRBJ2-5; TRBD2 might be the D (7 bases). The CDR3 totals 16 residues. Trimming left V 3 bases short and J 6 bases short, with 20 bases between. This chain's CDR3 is CASSFPRGGQSQTQYF. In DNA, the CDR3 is TGTGCCAGCAGTTTTCCTAGGGGGGGCCAGTCGCAGACCCAGTACTTC.

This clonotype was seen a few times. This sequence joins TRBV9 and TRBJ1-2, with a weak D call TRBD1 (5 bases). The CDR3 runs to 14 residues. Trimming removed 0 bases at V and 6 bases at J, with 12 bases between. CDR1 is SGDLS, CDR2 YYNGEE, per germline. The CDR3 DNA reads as TGTGCCAGCAGCGTAGAGGGGCGAGGGGATGGCTACACCTTC. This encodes CASSVEGRGDGYTF.

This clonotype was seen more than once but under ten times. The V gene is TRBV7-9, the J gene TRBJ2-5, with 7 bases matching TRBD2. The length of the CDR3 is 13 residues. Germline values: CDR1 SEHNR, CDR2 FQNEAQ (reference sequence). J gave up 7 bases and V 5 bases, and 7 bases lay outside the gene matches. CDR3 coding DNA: TGTGCCAGCAGCCTGGAGGGGAGGGCGACCCAGTACTTC. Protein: CASSLEGRATQYF.